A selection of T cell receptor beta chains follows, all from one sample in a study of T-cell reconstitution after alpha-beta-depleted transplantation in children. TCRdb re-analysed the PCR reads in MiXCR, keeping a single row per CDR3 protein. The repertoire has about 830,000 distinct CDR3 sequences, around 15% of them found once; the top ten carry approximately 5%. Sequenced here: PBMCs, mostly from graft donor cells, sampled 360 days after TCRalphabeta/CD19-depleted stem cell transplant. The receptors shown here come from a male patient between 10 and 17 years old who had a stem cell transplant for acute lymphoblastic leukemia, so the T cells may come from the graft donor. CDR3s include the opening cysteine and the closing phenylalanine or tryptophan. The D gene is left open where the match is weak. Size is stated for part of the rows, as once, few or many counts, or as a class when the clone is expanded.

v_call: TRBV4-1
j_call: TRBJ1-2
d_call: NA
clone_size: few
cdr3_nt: TGCGCCAGCAGCCAAGTTGGGGGGGGCATTGGCTACACCTTC
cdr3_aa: CASSQVGGGIGYTF

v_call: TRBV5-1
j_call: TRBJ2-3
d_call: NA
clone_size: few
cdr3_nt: TGCGCCAGCAGCTGGGGGACGGCTAGCACAGATACGCAGTATTTT
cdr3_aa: CASSWGTASTDTQYF

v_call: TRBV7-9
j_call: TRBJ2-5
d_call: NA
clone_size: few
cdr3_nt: TGTGCCAGCAGCCCCCTAGCGTTCTCTGGGGAGACCCAGTACTTC
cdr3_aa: CASSPLAFSGETQYF

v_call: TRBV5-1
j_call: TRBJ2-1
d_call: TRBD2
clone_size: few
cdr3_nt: TGCGCCAGCAGCTTGGGGCTAGCGGGCATCGACAATGAGCAGTTCTTC
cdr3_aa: CASSLGLAGIDNEQFF

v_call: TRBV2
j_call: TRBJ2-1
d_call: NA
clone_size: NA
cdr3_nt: TGTGCCAGCAAATTGACCAACACAGGGTCCTACTACAATGAGCAGTTCTTC
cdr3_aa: CASKLTNTGSYYNEQFF

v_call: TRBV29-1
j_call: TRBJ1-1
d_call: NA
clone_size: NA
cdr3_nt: TGCAGCGTTGAAGGGACCGAGGATGCTGAAGCTTTCTTT
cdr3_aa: CSVEGTEDAEAFF

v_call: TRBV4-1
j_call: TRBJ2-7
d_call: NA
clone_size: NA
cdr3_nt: TGCGCCAGCAGCCAACTTTCTCGTAAGGGGGCCTACGAGCAGTACTTC
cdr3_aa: CASSQLSRKGAYEQYF

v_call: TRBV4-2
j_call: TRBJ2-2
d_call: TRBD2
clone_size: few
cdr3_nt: TGTGCCAGCAGCCAAGATAGAGGCGGGAGGGACCCGGGCACCGGGGAGCTGTTTTTT
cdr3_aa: CASSQDRGGRDPGTGELFF

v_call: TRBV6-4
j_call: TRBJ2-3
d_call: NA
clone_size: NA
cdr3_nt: TGTGCCAGCAGTGAACGGACACCTCTACTGAAGGGGCATACGCAGTATTTT
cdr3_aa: CASSERTPLLKGHTQYF

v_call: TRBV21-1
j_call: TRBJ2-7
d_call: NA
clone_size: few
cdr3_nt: TGTGCCATTTCGGGGGTCTCCGAGCAGTACTTC
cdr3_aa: CAISGVSEQYF

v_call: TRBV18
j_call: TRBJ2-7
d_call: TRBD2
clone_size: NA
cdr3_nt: TGTGCCAGCTCAAGACTAGCGGAGAGCTACGAGCAGTACTTC
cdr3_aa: CASSRLAESYEQYF

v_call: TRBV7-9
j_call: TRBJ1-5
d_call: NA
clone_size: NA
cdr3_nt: TGTGCCAGCAGCTTTGGGGCAGATAATCAGCCCCAGCATTTT
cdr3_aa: CASSFGADNQPQHF

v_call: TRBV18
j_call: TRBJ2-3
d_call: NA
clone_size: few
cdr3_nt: TGTGCCAGCTCACCACAAACCGAGGATACGCAGTATTTT
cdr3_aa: CASSPQTEDTQYF

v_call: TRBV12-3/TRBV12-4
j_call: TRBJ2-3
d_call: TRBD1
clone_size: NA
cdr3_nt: TGTGCCAGCAGGGGACAGGGGATTCGGAGTGCAGATACGCAGTATTTT
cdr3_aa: CASRGQGIRSADTQYF

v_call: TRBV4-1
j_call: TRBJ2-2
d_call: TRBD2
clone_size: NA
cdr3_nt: TGCGCCAGCAGCCCGGGGGGACTAGCGGAGTTGAACACCGGGGAGCTGTTTTTT
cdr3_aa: CASSPGGLAELNTGELFF

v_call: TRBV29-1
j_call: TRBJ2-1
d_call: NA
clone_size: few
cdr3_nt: TGCAGCGTTGAATGGGACCGTAACATAGAGCAGTTCTTC
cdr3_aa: CSVEWDRNIEQFF

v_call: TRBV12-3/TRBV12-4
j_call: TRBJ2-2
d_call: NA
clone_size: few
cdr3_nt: TGTGCCAGCAGCGCCGGGACCTCCTTCTGGGAGCTGTTTTTT
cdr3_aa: CASSAGTSFWELFF

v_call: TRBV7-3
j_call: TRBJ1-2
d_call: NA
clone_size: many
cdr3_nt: TGTGCCAGCAGCACCGGGGGGATGAGGGACGGCTACACCTTC
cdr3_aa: CASSTGGMRDGYTF

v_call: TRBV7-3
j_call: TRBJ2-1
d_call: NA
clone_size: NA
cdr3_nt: TGTGCCAGCAGCTTAACACGCCAGGGAAATGAGCAGTTCTTC
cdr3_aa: CASSLTRQGNEQFF

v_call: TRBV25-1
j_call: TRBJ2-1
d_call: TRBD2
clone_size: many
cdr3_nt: TGTGCCAGCAGGACGGGACTAAGGAGCCATGAGCAGTTCTTC
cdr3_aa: CASRTGLRSHEQFF

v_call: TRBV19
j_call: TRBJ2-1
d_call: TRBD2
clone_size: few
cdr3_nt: TGTGCCAGTAGTATATGGGTGACTAGCGGGAATGAGCAGTTCTTC
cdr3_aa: CASSIWVTSGNEQFF

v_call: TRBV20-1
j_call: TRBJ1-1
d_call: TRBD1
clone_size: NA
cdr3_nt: TGCAGTGCACCTGGACAGGGGAACACTGAAGCTTTCTTT
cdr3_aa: CSAPGQGNTEAFF

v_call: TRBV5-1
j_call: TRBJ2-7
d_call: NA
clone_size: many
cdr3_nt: TGCGCCAGCAGCTTAACAGCCGCCTACGAGCAGTACTTC
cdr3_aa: CASSLTAAYEQYF

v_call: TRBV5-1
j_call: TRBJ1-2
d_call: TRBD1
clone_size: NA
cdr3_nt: TGCGCCAGCAGCGTCGGGACAGGGCACTATGGCTACACCTTC
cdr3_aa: CASSVGTGHYGYTF

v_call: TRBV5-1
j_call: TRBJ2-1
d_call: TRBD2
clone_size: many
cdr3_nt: TGCGCCAGCAGCTTACTAGCGGGAATGGATGAGCAGTTCTTC
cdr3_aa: CASSLLAGMDEQFF

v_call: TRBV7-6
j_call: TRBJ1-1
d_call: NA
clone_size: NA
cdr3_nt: TGTGCCAGCAGCCCAGGTGGGATCCAAGCTTTCTTT
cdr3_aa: CASSPGGIQAFF

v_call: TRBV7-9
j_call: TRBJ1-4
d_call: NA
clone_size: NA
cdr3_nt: TGTGCCAGCAGCTTAGCCAGGGACTCAAAACTGTTTTTT
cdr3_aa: CASSLARDSKLFF

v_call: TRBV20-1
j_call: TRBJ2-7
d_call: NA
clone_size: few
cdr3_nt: TGCAGTGCTAGATCCGTGGACTCATACGAGCAGTACTTC
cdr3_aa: CSARSVDSYEQYF

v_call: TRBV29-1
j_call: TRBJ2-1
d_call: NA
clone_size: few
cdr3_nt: TGCAGCGTTGAGGTAGCGGCATACAATGAGCAGTTCTTC
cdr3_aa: CSVEVAAYNEQFF

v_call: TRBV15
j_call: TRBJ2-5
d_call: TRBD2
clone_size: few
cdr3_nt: TGTGCCACCAGCAGGAGGGACTATCAAGAGACCCAGTACTTC
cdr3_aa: CATSRRDYQETQYF

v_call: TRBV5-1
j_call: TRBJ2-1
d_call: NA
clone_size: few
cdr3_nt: TGCGCCAGCAGCTTGGCCGTGTTTGGGGAGCAGTTCTTC
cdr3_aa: CASSLAVFGEQFF

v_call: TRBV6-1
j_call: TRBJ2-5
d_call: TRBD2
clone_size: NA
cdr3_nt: TGTGCCAGCAGGGAACCGGGACTAGCGGGAGGAGAGACCCAGTACTTC
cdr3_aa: CASREPGLAGGETQYF

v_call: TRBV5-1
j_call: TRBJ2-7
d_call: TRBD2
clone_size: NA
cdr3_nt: TGCGCCAGCAGCTTAGTGTCAGCGGGGGCTTCCTACGAGCAGTACTTC
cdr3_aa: CASSLVSAGASYEQYF

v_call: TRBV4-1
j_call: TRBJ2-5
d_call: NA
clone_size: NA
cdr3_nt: TGCGCCAGCAGCCAAGTTTTGGGCAGGGGGGTAACAGGGACCCAGTACTTC
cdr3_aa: CASSQVLGRGVTGTQYF

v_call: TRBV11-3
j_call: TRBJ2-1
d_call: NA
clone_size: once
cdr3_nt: TGTGCCAGCAGCTTAAGGGGCTCGTTCGATGAGCAGTTCTTC
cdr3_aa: CASSLRGSFDEQFF

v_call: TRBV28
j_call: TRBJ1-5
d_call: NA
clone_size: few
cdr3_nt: TGTGCCAGCAGTTTCGTGGGCAGGAACAATCAGCCCCAGCATTTT
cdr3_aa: CASSFVGRNNQPQHF

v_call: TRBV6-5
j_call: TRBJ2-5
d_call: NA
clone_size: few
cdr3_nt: TGTGCCAGCAGTTACCGAAAATCGGGGAGAGAGACCCAGTACTTC
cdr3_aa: CASSYRKSGRETQYF

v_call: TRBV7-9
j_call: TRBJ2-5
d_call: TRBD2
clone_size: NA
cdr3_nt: TGTGCCAGCAGGTCTGGACTAGCGGGAGCAGAGACCCAGTACTTC
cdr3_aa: CASRSGLAGAETQYF

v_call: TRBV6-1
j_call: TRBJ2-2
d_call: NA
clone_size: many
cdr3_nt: TGTGCCAGCAGGCAACCCCGACCTACCGGGGAGCTGTTTTTT
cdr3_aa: CASRQPRPTGELFF

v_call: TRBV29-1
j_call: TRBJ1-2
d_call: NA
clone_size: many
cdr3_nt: TGCAGCGTTGAAGATTACAATGGCTACACCTTC
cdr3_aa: CSVEDYNGYTF

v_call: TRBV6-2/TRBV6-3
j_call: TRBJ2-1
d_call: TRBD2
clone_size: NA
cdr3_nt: TGTGCCAGCAGTTACGGCGGTAGCGGGTTTGGAGGTGGGGGTAATGAGCAGTTCTTC
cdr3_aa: CASSYGGSGFGGGGNEQFF

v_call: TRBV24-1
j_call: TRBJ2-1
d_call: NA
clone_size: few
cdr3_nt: TGTGCCACCAGTGACCGTGGCGGGAAGAGCTACAATGAGCAGTTCTTC
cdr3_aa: CATSDRGGKSYNEQFF

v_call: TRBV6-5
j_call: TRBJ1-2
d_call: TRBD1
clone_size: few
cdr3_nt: TGTGCCAGCAGTTTCCCCACCGACAGGGTCGGATCCTTATATGGCTACACCTTC
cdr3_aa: CASSFPTDRVGSLYGYTF

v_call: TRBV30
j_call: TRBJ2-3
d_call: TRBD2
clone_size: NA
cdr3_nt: TGTGCCGGCTCCGGGGGGGGCACAGATACGCAGTATTTT
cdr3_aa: CAGSGGGTDTQYF